These T cell receptor beta chains were read from a single sample in a study of Ad26.COV2.S vaccination and SARS-CoV-2 variants. Sequencing was performed with immunoSEQ multiplex PCR; in TCRdb, only in-frame clones are kept and a portion is missing. Altogether roughly 350,000 clones are present, about nine tenths being singletons, with the ten largest covering approximately 3.6%. The source material was peripheral blood, sampled in a trial of Ad26.COV2.S vaccine versus placebo. All receptors derive from a person aged 18 to 65 who received the Ad26.COV2.S COVID-19 vaccine or a placebo. Both conserved end residues are trimmed from each CDR3.

CDR3 protein	V gene	J gene
ASSPDTEPNTEAF	TRBV18	TRBJ1-1
ASSSDRIGNTIY	TRBV5-4	TRBJ1-3
ASSLGNQGNTEAF	TRBV7-9	TRBJ1-1
ASKKGQTNTEAF	TRBV19	TRBJ1-1
ASSPPLTATEAF	TRBV18	TRBJ1-1
ASNYRPDGKETQY	TRBV2	TRBJ2-5
ASSLAKTVSYEQY	TRBV5-6	TRBJ2-7
ASSAFGLAGEETQY	TRBV4-1	TRBJ2-5
ASSLAGGREPQH	TRBV7-2	TRBJ1-5
ASSYELNQPQH	TRBV6-5	TRBJ1-5
SVEFKGTPLNIQY	TRBV29-1	TRBJ2-4